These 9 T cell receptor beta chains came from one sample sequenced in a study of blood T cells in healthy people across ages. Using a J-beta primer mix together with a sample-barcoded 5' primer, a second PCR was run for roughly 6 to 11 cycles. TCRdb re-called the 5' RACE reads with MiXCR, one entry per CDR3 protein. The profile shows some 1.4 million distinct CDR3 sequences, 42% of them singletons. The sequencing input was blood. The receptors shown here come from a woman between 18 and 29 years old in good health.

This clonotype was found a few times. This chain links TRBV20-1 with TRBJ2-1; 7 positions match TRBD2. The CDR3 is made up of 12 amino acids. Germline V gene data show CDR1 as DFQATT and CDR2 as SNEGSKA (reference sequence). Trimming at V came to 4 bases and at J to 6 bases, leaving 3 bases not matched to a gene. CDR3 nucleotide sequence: TGCAGTGCTACCACTAGCGTCAATGAGCAGTTCTTC. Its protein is CSATTSVNEQFF.

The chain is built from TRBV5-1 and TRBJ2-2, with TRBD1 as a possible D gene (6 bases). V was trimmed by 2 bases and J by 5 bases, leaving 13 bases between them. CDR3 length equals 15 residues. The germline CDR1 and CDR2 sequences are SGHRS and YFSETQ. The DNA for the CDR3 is TGCGCCAGCAGCTTAGCCGGGACAACTACCGGGGAGCTGTTTTTT. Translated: CASSLAGTTTGELFF.

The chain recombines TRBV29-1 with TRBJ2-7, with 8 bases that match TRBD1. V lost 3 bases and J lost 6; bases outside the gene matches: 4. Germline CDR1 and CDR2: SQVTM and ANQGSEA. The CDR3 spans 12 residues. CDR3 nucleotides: TGCAGCGTTGATCCAGGGGGCGGCGAGCAGTACTTC. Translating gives CSVDPGGGEQYF.

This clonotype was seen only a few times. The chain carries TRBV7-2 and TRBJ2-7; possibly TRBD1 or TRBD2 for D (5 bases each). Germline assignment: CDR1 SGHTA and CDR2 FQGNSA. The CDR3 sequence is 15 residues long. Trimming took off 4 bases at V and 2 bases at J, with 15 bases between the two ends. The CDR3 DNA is TGTGCCAGCAGCTCTCGGACAAGCGGCCCCTACGAGCAGTACTTC. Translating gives CASSSRTSGPYEQYF.

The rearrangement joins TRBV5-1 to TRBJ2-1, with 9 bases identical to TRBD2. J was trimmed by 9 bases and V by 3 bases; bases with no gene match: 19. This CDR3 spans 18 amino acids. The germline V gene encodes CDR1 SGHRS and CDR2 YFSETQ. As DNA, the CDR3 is TGCGCCAGCAGCTCCCTTATGAGCGGGGGGCCCACTGGGAGTGAGCAGTTCTTC. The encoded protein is CASSSLMSGGPTGSEQFF.

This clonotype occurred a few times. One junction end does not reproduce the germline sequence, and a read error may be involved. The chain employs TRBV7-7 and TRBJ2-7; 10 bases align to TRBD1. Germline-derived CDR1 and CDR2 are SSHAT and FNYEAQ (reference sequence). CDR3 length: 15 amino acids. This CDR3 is CASSRMTGGGYEQYF. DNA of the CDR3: TGTGCTAGCAGCCGCATGACAGGGGGCGGCTACGAGCAGTACTTC.

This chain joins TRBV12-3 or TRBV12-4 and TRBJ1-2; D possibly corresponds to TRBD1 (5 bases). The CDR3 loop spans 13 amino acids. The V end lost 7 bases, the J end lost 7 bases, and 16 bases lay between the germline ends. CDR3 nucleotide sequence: TGTGCCAGCATCCAAAGGGGAAATAGTGGCTACACCTTC. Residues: CASIQRGNSGYTF.

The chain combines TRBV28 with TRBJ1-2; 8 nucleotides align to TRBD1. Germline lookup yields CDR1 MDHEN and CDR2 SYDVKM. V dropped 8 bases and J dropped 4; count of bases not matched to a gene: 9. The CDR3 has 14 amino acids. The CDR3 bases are TGTGCCAGCCACCCGGGACAGGCCTTCTATGGCTACACCTTC. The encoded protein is CASHPGQAFYGYTF.

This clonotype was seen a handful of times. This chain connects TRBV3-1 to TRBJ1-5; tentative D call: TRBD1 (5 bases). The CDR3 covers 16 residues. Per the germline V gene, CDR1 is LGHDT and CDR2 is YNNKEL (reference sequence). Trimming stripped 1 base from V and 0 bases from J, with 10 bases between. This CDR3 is CASSQAGGYSNQPQHF. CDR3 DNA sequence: TGTGCCAGCAGCCAAGCCGGGGGGTATAGCAATCAGCCCCAGCATTTT.